This record looks at one T cell receptor beta chain sequence and its context. Antigen specificity is unknown. Data came from immunoSEQ multiplex PCR; TCRdb stores just in-frame clones and leaves some out. The table lists 150,000 or so clones, 92% of them singletons, with more than 1.1% in the top ten. The entry originates in a study of T cell responses to AZD1222 COVID-19 vaccine. Study results and limitations: Unmutated variant regions are reportedly the target of nearly half of TCRs that are spike-specific.

The CDR3 covers 11 residues. The V end lost 5 bases, the J end lost 5 bases, and 7 bases lay between the germline ends. Germline-derived CDR1 and CDR2 are LGHDT and YNNKEL (reference sequence). The sequenced sample was peripheral blood, obtained on day 0 of AZD1222 vaccination. This chain joins TRBV3-1 (or the pseudogene TRBV3-2) and TRBJ2-7; D unresolved. This TCR derives from an adult in good health. The CDR3 protein is CASSFMNEQYF. In DNA, the CDR3 is TGTGCCAGCAGCTTTATGAACGAGCAGTACTTC.